The clone carrying this T cell receptor beta chain was seen a few times. CDR3 length: 13 residues. The germline V and J ends were trimmed by 1 base and 5 bases, with 6 bases remaining between them. Germline values: CDR1 SEHNR, CDR2 FQNEAQ (reference sequence). The sample belongs to a study of blood T cells in healthy people across ages. Per sample, a minimum of 6 million PBMCs were isolated. PCR was performed a second time for about 7 to 12 cycles using a sample-barcoded 5' primer and a J-beta primer mix. One entry per CDR3 protein, called by TCRdb with MiXCR from the 5' RACE reads. The table shows about 970,000 distinct CDR3 sequences, with 51% occurring only once.

The TCR originated in a woman aged 60 to 75 in good health. The chain employs TRBV7-9 and TRBJ2-1, with D uncertain. The sequenced sample was blood. This CDR3 is CASSLGPDNEQFF. Here the CDR3 DNA reads TGTGCCAGCAGCTTAGGACCCGACAATGAGCAGTTCTTC.